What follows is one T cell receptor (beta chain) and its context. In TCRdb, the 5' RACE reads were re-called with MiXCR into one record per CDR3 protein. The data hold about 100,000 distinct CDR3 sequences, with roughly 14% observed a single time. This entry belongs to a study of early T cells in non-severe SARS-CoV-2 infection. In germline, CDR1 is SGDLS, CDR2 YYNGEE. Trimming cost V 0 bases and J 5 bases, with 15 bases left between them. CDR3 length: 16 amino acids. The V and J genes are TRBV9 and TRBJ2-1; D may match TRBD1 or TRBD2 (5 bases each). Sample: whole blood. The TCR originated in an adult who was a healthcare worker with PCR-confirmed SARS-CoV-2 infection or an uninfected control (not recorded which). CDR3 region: CASSVDPGPTNNEQFF. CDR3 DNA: TGTGCCAGCAGCGTAGATCCGGGACCTACTAACAATGAGCAGTTCTTC.